This passage covers 15 T cell receptor beta chains from one sample sequenced in a study of beta chain features in type 1 diabetes. The study reverse transcribed the entire isolated RNA, so it sequenced expressed TCRB transcripts. Sequencing used immunoSEQ multiplex PCR; TCRdb keeps in-frame clones, though not all of them. The sample contains 130,000 to 150,000 clones, about 44% of which appear only once. Sequencing was done on a sample of Tregs from blood. The receptors were gathered from a man aged 18-30 years in good health.

V is TRBV19 and J is TRBJ2-1, with 11 bases that match TRBD2. This CDR3 has 18 amino acids. V lost 6 bases to trimming and J lost 7 bases; unmatched junction nucleotides: 17. In germline, CDR1 is LNHDA, CDR2 SQIVND (reference sequence). In DNA form, the CDR3 reads TGTGCCAGTAGCACCATCGGAAGGCTAGCGGGAGGTACGAATGAGCAGTTCTTC. It codes for CASSTIGRLAGGTNEQFF.

The V and J genes are TRBV7-9 and TRBJ2-7, with 11 bases aligning to TRBD1. The CDR3 contains 15 residues. The V gene end was trimmed by 5 bases and the J gene end by 1 base; junction bases not matched to a gene: 4. Germline CDR1 is SEHNR and CDR2 is FQNEAQ (reference sequence). CDR3 in DNA: TGTGCCAGCAGCGGACGGGACAGGGGGTCCTACGAGCAGTACTTC. Translation: CASSGRDRGSYEQYF.

The chain is built from TRBV10-3 and TRBJ2-5, with D tentatively TRBD1 (6 bases). Trimming removed 4 bases at V and 5 bases at J, with 14 bases between. This CDR3 spans 14 amino acids. Germline V gene lookup returns CDR1 ENHRY and CDR2 SYGVKD. The CDR3 protein is CAISGAGERETQYF. The CDR3 DNA reads as TGTGCCATCAGTGGGGCAGGGGAGAGGGAGACCCAGTACTTC.

The rearrangement joins TRBV27 to TRBJ1-1; 8 nucleotides align to TRBD1. Germline assignment: CDR1 MNHEY and CDR2 SMNVEV (reference sequence). The CDR3 consists of 14 residues. V shed 1 base, J shed 7 bases, and the junction held 5 bases outside the gene matches. The CDR3 DNA reads as TGTGCCAGCAGTTTATTCATACAGGGGGGTGAAGCTTTCTTT. Amino acid sequence: CASSLFIQGGEAFF.

The chain is built from TRBV7-2 and TRBJ2-1; 11 nucleotides line up with TRBD1. The CDR3 covers 16 residues. V lost 5 bases, J lost 7 bases, and 10 bases stayed unmatched. The germline V gene encodes CDR1 SGHTA and CDR2 FQGNSA. The CDR3 nucleotides read TGTGCCAGCAGCCCACACCCGGGACAGGGGGTTAATGAGCAGTTCTTC. It specifies CASSPHPGQGVNEQFF.

This clone has more than one count but fewer than ten. The chain is built from TRBV29-1 and TRBJ2-1, with D possibly matching TRBD2 (6 bases). The CDR3 consists of 12 residues. Germline values: CDR1 SQVTM, CDR2 ANQGSEA. Here the CDR3 reads CSYGTSGDEQFF. DNA of the CDR3: TGCAGTTACGGGACCTCGGGGGATGAGCAGTTCTTC.

The chain links TRBV7-9 to TRBJ2-5; TRBD2 aligns across 8 bases. This CDR3 has 16 residues. The J segment lost 1 base and the V segment lost 3 bases, leaving 7 bases of the junction unmatched. Germline V CDR1 and CDR2: SEHNR, FQNEAQ (reference sequence). CDR3 coding DNA: TGTGCCAGCAGCTTCGGGGTAGCGGGACTCCAAGAGACCCAGTACTTC. Protein: CASSFGVAGLQETQYF.

The chain uses TRBV9 and TRBJ1-1, with unresolved D. Germline lookup yields CDR1 SGDLS and CDR2 YYNGEE. The CDR3 contains 13 residues. The ends were cut back, 4 bases at V and 0 bases at J, with 7 bases in the middle. In DNA form, the CDR3 reads TGTGCCAGCAGCACGCGCTTGAACACTGAAGCTTTCTTT. This gives the protein CASSTRLNTEAFF.

The chain uses TRBV19 and TRBJ1-2; 7 bases line up with TRBD1. The CDR3 is 16 amino acids. Looked up from germline, CDR1 is LNHDA and CDR2 is SQIVND (reference sequence). After removal of 4 bases from V and 0 bases from J, the junction contained 8 bases not matched to a gene. CDR3 in DNA: TGTGCCAGTAGTAGCTTAAGGGACAGCACTAACTATGGCTACACCTTC. Its protein is CASSSLRDSTNYGYTF.

This clone was seen a handful of times. This chain joins TRBV19 and TRBJ2-1; D gene unclear. The V gene's germline CDR1 is LNHDA and CDR2 SQIVND (reference sequence). There are 13 residues in the CDR3. Trimming removed 1 base at V and 4 bases at J, with 5 bases between. In nucleotides, the CDR3 is TGTGCCAGTAGTATAGCGGTTTACAATGAGCAGTTCTTC. Its protein is CASSIAVYNEQFF.

J is TRBJ2-7 and V is TRBV5-1; D is unclear. The V end was cut by 3 bases, the J end by 2 bases, with 6 bases between. This CDR3 region has 12 residues. Germline CDR1 SGHRS, CDR2 YFSETQ. The CDR3 reads CASSYSPYEQYF. Here the CDR3 DNA reads TGCGCCAGCAGCTACAGTCCCTACGAGCAGTACTTC. The whole variable domain, remainder taken from reference TRBV5-1 and TRBJ2-7, is KAGVTQTPRYLIKTRGQQVTLSCSPISGHRSVSWYQQTPGQGLQFLFEYFSETQRNKGNFPGRFSGRQFSNSRSEMNVSTLELGDSALYLCASSYSPYEQYFGPGTRLTVT.

The sample holds a few counts of this clone. The chain recombines TRBV28 with TRBJ2-5; possibly TRBD1 for D (6 bases). Germline CDR1 and CDR2: MDHEN and SYDVKM. CDR3 size: 14 residues. Trimming took 2 bases from V and 4 from J, leaving 11 bases between them. This chain's CDR3 is CASSLQGPGETQYF. DNA of the CDR3: TGTGCCAGCAGTTTACAGGGGCCAGGAGAGACCCAGTACTTC.

The table lists this clone with a count of one. The CDR3 coding sequence is TGTGCCAGCAGCTTAGCAAAGACAGGGGGCAATAATTCACCCCTCCACTTT. Encoded protein: CASSLAKTGGNNSPLHF. V usage is TRBV7-2 and J usage is TRBJ1-6; 10 positions match TRBD1. The length of the CDR3 is 17 residues. The germline gives CDR1 SGHTA, CDR2 FQGNSA. V dropped 0 bases and J dropped 5; count of bases not matched to a gene: 4. Full variable domain (rest looked up from reference TRBV7-2 and TRBJ1-6): GAGVSQSPSNKVTEKGKDVELRCDPISGHTALYWYRQSLGQGLEFLIYFQGNSAPDKSGLPSDRFSAERTGGSVSTLTIQRTQQEDSAVYLCASSLAKTGGNNSPLHFGNGTRLTVT.

The chain links TRBV28 to TRBJ1-3; D might be TRBD1 (6 bases). The CDR3 loop spans 17 amino acids. Germline CDR1 and CDR2: MDHEN and SYDVKM. The V gene lost 5 bases and the J gene lost 0 bases, with 17 bases spanning the gap. CDR3 bases: TGTGCCAGCAGTCACGGGGGGCAGGCAACCTCTGGAAACACCATATATTTT. Amino acids: CASSHGGQATSGNTIYF.

The genes are TRBV10-2 and TRBJ2-2, with 12 bases aligning to TRBD1. This CDR3 is 15 amino acids long. Germline CDR1 WSHSY, CDR2 SAAADI. J gave up 6 bases and V 7 bases, and 6 bases lay outside the gene matches. The chain's CDR3 is CASMSGQGAPGELFF. The DNA for the CDR3 is TGCGCCAGCATGTCGGGACAGGGGGCGCCCGGGGAGCTGTTTTTT.